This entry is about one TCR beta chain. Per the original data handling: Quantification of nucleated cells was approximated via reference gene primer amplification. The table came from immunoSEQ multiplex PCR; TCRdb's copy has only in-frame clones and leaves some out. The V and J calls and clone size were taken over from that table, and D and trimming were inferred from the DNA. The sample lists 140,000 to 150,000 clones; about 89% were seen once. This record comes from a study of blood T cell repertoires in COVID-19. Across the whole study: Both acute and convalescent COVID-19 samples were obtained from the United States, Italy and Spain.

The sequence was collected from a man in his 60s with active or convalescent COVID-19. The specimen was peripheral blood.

The CDR3 DNA sequence: TGCAGTGCTAGTACCCCGGGGGGGCATATTAATGAGCAGTTCTTC. The encoded protein is CSASTPGGHINEQFF. The V call is TRBV20-1, the J call TRBJ2-1, with 8 bases fitting TRBD2. The germline V gene has CDR1 DFQATT and CDR2 SNEGSKA (reference sequence). The CDR3 length is 15 residues. V was clipped by 3 bases and J by 7 bases; unmatched bases: 11.